This T cell receptor beta chain was sequenced during a study of T-cell memory formation after mild COVID-19 (dated by TCRdb to 2020 to 2023). Broadly, across the study: Most TCR sequence clusters were specific to one of the two donors. In two donors, T-cell clones that expanded and contracted after mild COVID-19 were tracked by sequencing TCRalpha and TCRbeta repertoires over time. The cohort comprised two young, previously healthy adult volunteers, one female and one male.

This sample was sequenced with an Illumina NovaSeq 6000. TCRalpha and TCRbeta cDNA libraries were built by 5'RACE with constant-segment primers, adding sample barcodes and unique molecular identifiers. Trizol reagent was used to extract RNA from every sample. The libraries were amplified in two PCR steps, and the second step added a second sample barcode and Illumina TruSeq adapters. The libraries were sequenced on an Illumina NovaSeq using 2 x 150 bp paired-end reads. Regarding the original processing steps: The reads were demultiplexed and collapsed into UMI-guided consensus sequences using migec v1.2.7. Using mixcr v2.1.11, UMI consensuses were aligned to TRA and TRB V and J templates and then assembled into clonotypes. A clonotype was counted as expanded or contracted only if both edgeR and NoisET called the change significant, with noise models trained on biological replicates. edgeR calls used a false discovery rate-adjusted p below 0.01 and a log2 fold-change threshold of 1. As an exploratory analysis of dynamics, PCA with hierarchical clustering was applied to max-normalized trajectories of the 1000 most abundant clonotypes. Separately sequenced CD4+ and CD8+ repertoires were used to assign a CD4 or CD8 phenotype to each responding clone. Clones were called with MiXCR by TCRdb after fastp trimmed the public reads at Q25, and only in-frame beta chains were retained. Identical CDR3 proteins give one entry, which carries the most common genes and DNA. TCRdb's processing, not the study's, gives the V and J calls here. The table for this sample lists about 130,000 distinct CDR3 sequences; about 17% of them were counted only once. Around 4.8% of the sample goes to the ten largest clones.

General conclusions and limits of the study: Only a couple of mild cases were covered by the study, and larger cohorts that include severe cases with pre-infection samples were considered necessary. Some responding clones were found in pre-infection memory, which suggests that pre-existing cross-reactive memory T cells took part in the SARS-CoV-2 response. Whether the second-wave clones peaking on day 37 were SARS-CoV-2 specific was not confirmed. Clones contracting from day 15 to 85 had balanced CD4/CD8 phenotypes, while a second wave expanding from day 15 to 37 was biased towards CD4+. Contracting CD4+ clones turned up mainly in the CM and EM memory subsets, whereas EMRA was where CD8+ clones were enriched.

Ficoll-Paque density gradient centrifugation was used to isolate PBMCs. This clonotype was detected only a few times. Its target antigen remains unknown. It has no much larger one-base neighbor in the sample; base qualities were not kept. V is reduced by 3 bases and J by 2 bases, leaving a spacing of 9 bases between them. There are 14 amino acids in the CDR3, from cysteine to phenylalanine inclusive. The sequence is cut down to CDR3 DNA, 42 bases in frame from base 1. CDR1 and CDR2 were assigned from the germline V gene as KGHSH and LQKENI. The sample taken for sequencing was PBMCs or a T cell subset sorted from them (not recorded which). The clonotype was recovered from a young man who had mild COVID-19 (a few samples of this study predate the infection). The sample titles of this study are shuffled in the database, so cell type and time point are left out; the donor was told from shared clones. Here the chain combines TRBV18 and TRBJ2-3; TRBD1 could be the D gene, as 5 bases match. The CDR3: CASSPPTDTDTQYF. The DNA reads TGTGCCAGCTCACCGCCGACAGACACAGATACGCAGTATTTT.